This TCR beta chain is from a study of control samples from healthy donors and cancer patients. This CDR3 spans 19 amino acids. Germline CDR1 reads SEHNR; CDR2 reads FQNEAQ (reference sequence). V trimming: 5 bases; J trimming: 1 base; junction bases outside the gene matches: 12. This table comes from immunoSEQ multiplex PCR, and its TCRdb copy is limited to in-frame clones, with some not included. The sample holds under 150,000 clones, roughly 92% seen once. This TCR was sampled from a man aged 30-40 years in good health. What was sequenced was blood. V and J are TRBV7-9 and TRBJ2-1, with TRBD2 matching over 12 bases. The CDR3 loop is CASSPRLAGGMTSYNEQFF. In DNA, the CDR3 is TGTGCCAGCAGCCCCCGGCTAGCGGGAGGGATGACTTCCTACAATGAGCAGTTCTTC.